This is a list of T cell receptor beta chains from one sample in a study of blood T cell repertoires in COVID-19. Assay used: immunoSEQ multiplex PCR; TCRdb lists only in-frame clones, some missing. The table shows about 410,000 clones, with 89% occurring only once. The sequenced material came from PBMCs or T cells enriched from blood (not recorded which). The source of these receptors is a woman aged 25 to 45 who had recovered from COVID-19. Each CDR3 is given with its conserved first and last residue. Each record gives: clone size, V gene, D gene, J gene, CDR3 protein, CDR3 DNA. A D gene is named only where the DNA matches it firmly. Clone size is shown for a subset of rows, as once, few, many or a class of expanded clone.

clone size: once
V gene: TRBV28
D gene: TRBD1
J gene: TRBJ1-1
CDR3 protein: CASSPILGQGRNTEAFF
CDR3 DNA: TGTGCCAGCAGTCCGATCCTCGGACAGGGACGGAACACTGAAGCTTTCTTT

clone size: -
V gene: TRBV19
D gene: TRBD1
J gene: TRBJ2-1
CDR3 protein: CASSRTGRNNEQFF
CDR3 DNA: TGTGCCAGTAGTAGGACAGGGAGGAACAATGAGCAGTTCTTC

clone size: -
V gene: TRBV5-4
D gene: -
J gene: TRBJ1-1
CDR3 protein: CASSLGALNTEAFF
CDR3 DNA: TGTGCCAGCAGCTTGGGGGCTTTGAACACTGAAGCTTTCTTT

clone size: -
V gene: TRBV27
D gene: -
J gene: TRBJ1-5
CDR3 protein: CASSLQTGSNQPQHF
CDR3 DNA: TGTGCCAGCAGTCTCCAGACCGGGAGCAATCAGCCCCAGCATTTT

clone size: -
V gene: TRBV5-4
D gene: -
J gene: TRBJ1-1
CDR3 protein: CASSFGQNTEAFF
CDR3 DNA: TGTGCCAGCAGCTTCGGACAAAACACTGAAGCTTTCTTT

clone size: -
V gene: TRBV11-1
D gene: TRBD1
J gene: TRBJ2-1
CDR3 protein: CASSLYRGEYNEQFF
CDR3 DNA: TGTGCCAGCAGCCTCTACAGGGGAGAGTACAATGAGCAGTTCTTC

clone size: -
V gene: TRBV27
D gene: TRBD1
J gene: TRBJ2-7
CDR3 protein: CASSPRQGAYEQYF
CDR3 DNA: TGTGCCAGCAGTCCCCGACAGGGGGCGTACGAGCAGTACTTC

clone size: once
V gene: TRBV2
D gene: TRBD2
J gene: TRBJ2-5
CDR3 protein: CASRIPGLAVQETQYF
CDR3 DNA: TGTGCCAGCAGAATTCCGGGACTAGCGGTCCAAGAGACCCAGTACTTC

clone size: -
V gene: TRBV12-5
D gene: -
J gene: TRBJ2-1
CDR3 protein: CASGSRRQSSYNEQFF
CDR3 DNA: TGTGCTAGTGGTTCCCGGAGGCAGAGCTCCTACAATGAGCAGTTCTTC

clone size: -
V gene: TRBV19
D gene: -
J gene: TRBJ1-1
CDR3 protein: CASSRPTGDMNTEAFF
CDR3 DNA: TGTGCCAGTAGTAGACCTACAGGAGACATGAACACTGAAGCTTTCTTT

clone size: -
V gene: TRBV27
D gene: TRBD1
J gene: TRBJ1-5
CDR3 protein: CASSLGTGGNQPQHF
CDR3 DNA: TGTGCCAGCAGTTTAGGGACAGGGGGAAATCAGCCCCAGCATTTT

clone size: few
V gene: TRBV4-1
D gene: -
J gene: TRBJ2-7
CDR3 protein: CASSQLTLWGHSYEQYF
CDR3 DNA: TGCGCCAGCAGCCAACTCACTCTTTGGGGACATTCCTACGAGCAGTACTTC

clone size: -
V gene: TRBV25-1
D gene: -
J gene: TRBJ2-2
CDR3 protein: CASSEFLTGRNTGELFF
CDR3 DNA: TGTGCCAGCAGTGAATTTCTCACAGGCAGGAACACCGGGGAGCTGTTTTTT

clone size: -
V gene: TRBV18
D gene: TRBD1
J gene: TRBJ1-2
CDR3 protein: CASSTGGQGEGYTF
CDR3 DNA: TGTGCCAGCTCCACCGGTGGACAGGGCGAGGGCTACACCTTC

clone size: few
V gene: TRBV19
D gene: TRBD1
J gene: TRBJ1-5
CDR3 protein: CASSMGQLSNQPQHF
CDR3 DNA: TGTGCCAGTAGTATGGGACAGTTAAGCAATCAGCCCCAGCATTTT

clone size: -
V gene: TRBV7-2
D gene: -
J gene: TRBJ1-1
CDR3 protein: CASTLGGERPEAFF
CDR3 DNA: TGTGCCAGCACCCTAGGAGGGGAGAGGCCTGAAGCTTTCTTT

clone size: -
V gene: TRBV5-1
D gene: -
J gene: TRBJ2-2
CDR3 protein: CASSGGAQAAGELFF
CDR3 DNA: TGCGCCAGCAGCGGGGGGGCCCAAGCGGCCGGGGAGCTGTTTTTT

clone size: -
V gene: TRBV6-5
D gene: TRBD2
J gene: TRBJ2-7
CDR3 protein: CASSLSGLGYGEQYF
CDR3 DNA: TGTGCCAGCAGTCTTTCGGGACTAGGTTACGGGGAGCAGTACTTC

clone size: -
V gene: TRBV15
D gene: -
J gene: TRBJ2-1
CDR3 protein: CATSRSGESEQFF
CDR3 DNA: TGTGCCACCAGCAGATCAGGGGAGTCTGAGCAGTTCTTC

clone size: -
V gene: TRBV12-3/TRBV12-4
D gene: -
J gene: TRBJ2-5
CDR3 protein: CASSPSRGTQYF
CDR3 DNA: TGTGCCAGCAGTCCCTCGCGGGGGACCCAGTACTTC

clone size: -
V gene: TRBV6-5
D gene: TRBD1
J gene: TRBJ1-1
CDR3 protein: CASLQGAIRNTEAFF
CDR3 DNA: TGTGCCAGCTTACAGGGGGCAATACGTAACACTGAAGCTTTCTTT

clone size: -
V gene: TRBV30
D gene: TRBD1
J gene: TRBJ1-3
CDR3 protein: CAWSPGQGSGNTIYF
CDR3 DNA: TGTGCCTGGAGTCCGGGACAGGGCTCTGGAAACACCATATATTTT

clone size: -
V gene: TRBV6-5
D gene: -
J gene: TRBJ2-1
CDR3 protein: CASSYGTGLYNEQFF
CDR3 DNA: TGTGCCAGCAGTTACGGGACGGGACTCTACAATGAGCAGTTCTTC

clone size: once
V gene: TRBV9
D gene: -
J gene: TRBJ2-7
CDR3 protein: CASSSQTERPYEQYF
CDR3 DNA: TGTGCCAGCAGCTCCCAGACAGAACGCCCCTACGAGCAGTACTTC

clone size: -
V gene: TRBV19
D gene: -
J gene: TRBJ2-7
CDR3 protein: CASSIVPIGEQYF
CDR3 DNA: TGTGCCAGTAGTATAGTTCCAATCGGCGAGCAGTACTTC

clone size: -
V gene: TRBV6-5
D gene: TRBD1
J gene: TRBJ1-2
CDR3 protein: CASKTRQGNYGYTF
CDR3 DNA: TGTGCCAGCAAGACGCGACAGGGGAACTATGGCTACACCTTC

clone size: -
V gene: TRBV30
D gene: -
J gene: TRBJ1-5
CDR3 protein: CAWSSGGDQPQHF
CDR3 DNA: TGTGCCTGGAGCTCAGGAGGAGATCAGCCCCAGCATTTT

clone size: -
V gene: TRBV5-1
D gene: -
J gene: TRBJ2-7
CDR3 protein: CASSSQGYEQYF
CDR3 DNA: TGCGCCAGCAGCTCACAGGGTTACGAGCAGTACTTC

clone size: -
V gene: TRBV2
D gene: TRBD1
J gene: TRBJ1-5
CDR3 protein: CASQGQGGQPQHF
CDR3 DNA: TGTGCCAGCCAGGGACAGGGTGGACAGCCCCAGCATTTT

clone size: -
V gene: TRBV5-1
D gene: -
J gene: TRBJ2-3
CDR3 protein: CASSLRGMGGDTQYF
CDR3 DNA: TGCGCCAGCAGCTTACGCGGGATGGGGGGAGATACGCAGTATTTT

clone size: -
V gene: TRBV7-3
D gene: TRBD1
J gene: TRBJ2-2
CDR3 protein: CASSLTATGLTGELFF
CDR3 DNA: TGTGCCAGCAGCTTAACAGCGACAGGGCTCACCGGGGAGCTGTTTTTT

clone size: -
V gene: TRBV4-3
D gene: -
J gene: TRBJ1-1
CDR3 protein: CASSQDPVSEAFF
CDR3 DNA: TGCGCCAGCAGCCAAGATCCAGTCTCTGAAGCTTTCTTT

clone size: -
V gene: TRBV11-2
D gene: TRBD1
J gene: TRBJ1-2
CDR3 protein: CASSFLRNRDRRVSGYTF
CDR3 DNA: TGTGCCAGCAGCTTCTTGCGTAACCGGGACAGGCGAGTTAGTGGCTACACCTTC

clone size: -
V gene: TRBV29-1
D gene: -
J gene: TRBJ1-4
CDR3 protein: CSGRTGGNEKLFF
CDR3 DNA: TGCAGTGGACGTACGGGGGGTAATGAAAAACTGTTTTTT

clone size: -
V gene: TRBV7-9
D gene: TRBD1
J gene: TRBJ1-2
CDR3 protein: CAARWGDRELGYTF
CDR3 DNA: TGTGCCGCTCGCTGGGGGGACAGGGAACTTGGCTACACCTTC

clone size: -
V gene: TRBV6-5
D gene: -
J gene: TRBJ2-7
CDR3 protein: CATRRGASSYEQYF
CDR3 DNA: TGTGCCACACGGCGGGGAGCGAGCTCCTACGAGCAGTACTTC

clone size: -
V gene: TRBV4-2
D gene: TRBD2
J gene: TRBJ2-1
CDR3 protein: CASSPVSTGGRAGNEQFF
CDR3 DNA: TGTGCCAGCAGCCCGGTTTCTACGGGCGGGAGGGCCGGTAATGAGCAGTTCTTC

clone size: -
V gene: TRBV2
D gene: -
J gene: TRBJ1-2
CDR3 protein: CASSVVGGIYGYTF
CDR3 DNA: TGTGCCAGCAGTGTGGTGGGAGGGATCTATGGCTACACCTTC

clone size: -
V gene: TRBV11-3
D gene: -
J gene: TRBJ2-7
CDR3 protein: CASSPGVTGNYEQYF
CDR3 DNA: TGTGCCAGCAGCCCGGGGGTGACAGGGAACTACGAGCAGTACTTC

clone size: -
V gene: TRBV5-1
D gene: -
J gene: TRBJ1-5
CDR3 protein: CASSRGGNRDQPQHF
CDR3 DNA: TGCGCCAGCAGCCGGGGGGGTAATAGAGATCAGCCCCAGCATTTT

clone size: -
V gene: TRBV9
D gene: TRBD2
J gene: TRBJ2-1
CDR3 protein: CASSSGLAGREQFF
CDR3 DNA: TGTGCCAGCAGCTCGGGACTAGCGGGGAGAGAGCAGTTCTTC

clone size: -
V gene: TRBV5-4
D gene: TRBD1
J gene: TRBJ2-3
CDR3 protein: CASSLRQGLLVDTQYF
CDR3 DNA: TGTGCCAGCAGCTTAAGACAGGGGTTATTAGTAGATACGCAGTATTTT

clone size: -
V gene: TRBV30
D gene: -
J gene: TRBJ1-4
CDR3 protein: CAGSGGTWTNEKLFF
CDR3 DNA: TGTGCTGGGTCGGGGGGCACTTGGACTAATGAAAAACTGTTTTTT

clone size: -
V gene: TRBV9
D gene: TRBD2
J gene: TRBJ2-1
CDR3 protein: CASSVSGSGVNEQFF
CDR3 DNA: TGTGCCAGCAGCGTTAGCGGGAGCGGGGTGAATGAGCAGTTCTTC

clone size: -
V gene: TRBV2
D gene: -
J gene: TRBJ1-2
CDR3 protein: CASRTPEDGYTF
CDR3 DNA: TGTGCCAGCAGGACGCCGGAGGATGGCTACACCTTC

clone size: -
V gene: TRBV10-3
D gene: -
J gene: TRBJ2-2
CDR3 protein: CATRNRDSGELFF
CDR3 DNA: TGTGCCACCAGAAACAGGGATAGCGGGGAGCTGTTTTTT

clone size: few
V gene: TRBV2
D gene: TRBD2
J gene: TRBJ2-7
CDR3 protein: CASSGTSGSYEQYF
CDR3 DNA: TGTGCCAGCAGCGGGACTAGCGGGAGCTACGAGCAGTACTTC

clone size: -
V gene: TRBV30
D gene: -
J gene: TRBJ2-7
CDR3 protein: CAWSDGGGSYEQYF
CDR3 DNA: TGTGCCTGGAGTGACGGGGGTGGGAGTTACGAGCAGTACTTC

clone size: -
V gene: TRBV5-6
D gene: -
J gene: TRBJ2-6
CDR3 protein: CASSRGGANVLTF
CDR3 DNA: TGTGCCAGCAGTAGGGGTGGGGCCAACGTCCTGACTTTC

clone size: -
V gene: TRBV5-1
D gene: -
J gene: TRBJ1-1
CDR3 protein: CASSLEGDQEAFF
CDR3 DNA: TGCGCCAGCAGCTTGGAGGGGGACCAAGAAGCTTTCTTT

clone size: once
V gene: TRBV7-2
D gene: TRBD1
J gene: TRBJ1-4
CDR3 protein: CASSLGWQGVEKLFF
CDR3 DNA: TGTGCCAGCAGCTTAGGTTGGCAGGGGGTGGAAAAACTGTTTTTT

clone size: -
V gene: TRBV6-1
D gene: TRBD1
J gene: TRBJ1-3
CDR3 protein: CASSGYRGDSGNTIYF
CDR3 DNA: TGTGCCAGCAGTGGATACAGGGGTGACTCTGGAAACACCATATATTTT

clone size: -
V gene: TRBV6-5
D gene: -
J gene: TRBJ2-1
CDR3 protein: CASSPTRDLYNEQFF
CDR3 DNA: TGTGCCAGCAGCCCAACTAGGGATCTATACAATGAGCAGTTCTTC